These T cell receptor beta chains were read from a single sample in a study of cytomegalovirus exposure and HLA in healthy donors. Sequenced by immunoSEQ multiplex PCR; TCRdb stores in-frame clones only, minus some. This table has about 93,000 clones, 82% appearing once. Sequencing used PBMCs. The receptors stem from a man aged 45-65 years in good health and CMV-seronegative. The CDR3 runs from the conserved cysteine through the conserved F or W. The order of the fields is J gene, V gene, clone size, D gene, CDR3 protein, CDR3 DNA. D genes are given only for firm matches. Size values are once, few and many counts, or a class for expanded clones, and some rows have none.

J: TRBJ1-6
V: TRBV30
size: .
D: TRBD1
CDR3: CAWSAPGGSYNSPLHF
DNA: TGTGCCTGGAGTGCTCCAGGGGGGTCCTATAATTCACCCCTCCACTTT

J: TRBJ1-1
V: TRBV19
size: .
D: TRBD1
CDR3: CASSIRDRGPEAFF
DNA: TGTGCCAGTAGTATCAGGGACAGGGGCCCTGAAGCTTTCTTT

J: TRBJ2-2
V: TRBV27
size: once
D: TRBD1
CDR3: CASSRGTGVDGELFF
DNA: TGTGCCAGCAGCCGCGGGACAGGGGTCGACGGGGAGCTGTTTTTT

J: TRBJ1-2
V: TRBV28
size: .
D: TRBD1
CDR3: CASLLGAGGGYTF
DNA: TGTGCCAGCCTTTTAGGGGCAGGGGGTGGCTACACCTTC

J: TRBJ1-2
V: TRBV5-1
size: .
D: TRBD1
CDR3: CASSLDPRTGYGYAF
DNA: TGCGCCAGCAGCTTGGACCCCAGGACAGGGTATGGCTACGCCTTC

J: TRBJ2-7
V: TRBV6-5
size: .
D: TRBD2
CDR3: CASSRGGYEQYF
DNA: TGTGCCAGTAGCCGGGGGGGTTACGAGCAGTACTTC

J: TRBJ1-1
V: TRBV5-1
size: .
D: .
CDR3: CASSLDGQTNTEAFF
DNA: TGCGCCAGCAGCTTGGATGGGCAGACGAACACTGAAGCTTTCTTT

J: TRBJ2-3
V: TRBV2
size: .
D: .
CDR3: CASSLRPGSTDTQYF
DNA: TGTGCCAGCAGCCTACGACCCGGGAGCACAGATACGCAGTATTTT

J: TRBJ2-1
V: TRBV28
size: .
D: TRBD2
CDR3: CASSLDLRDYSYNEQFF
DNA: TGTGCCAGCAGTTTGGACCTCCGGGACTACTCCTACAATGAGCAGTTCTTC

J: TRBJ1-1
V: TRBV6-1
size: .
D: TRBD1
CDR3: CASTEDRGDTEAFF
DNA: TGTGCCAGCACCGAGGACAGGGGTGATACTGAAGCTTTCTTT

J: TRBJ1-2
V: TRBV7-3
size: .
D: TRBD1
CDR3: CASSFGSSQGASGYTF
DNA: TGTGCCAGCAGCTTTGGGAGTAGCCAGGGGGCTTCCGGCTACACCTTC

J: TRBJ2-7
V: TRBV9
size: .
D: TRBD2
CDR3: CASSVEGLAVYEQYF
DNA: TGTGCCAGCAGCGTAGAGGGACTAGCAGTATACGAGCAGTACTTC

J: TRBJ1-5
V: TRBV19
size: .
D: .
CDR3: CASSIGGAGSNQPQHF
DNA: TGTGCCAGTAGTATAGGAGGGGCGGGAAGCAATCAGCCCCAGCATTTT

J: TRBJ2-1
V: TRBV19
size: .
D: TRBD2
CDR3: CASSTTSGNYNEQFF
DNA: TGTGCCAGTAGTACCACTAGCGGGAACTACAATGAGCAGTTCTTC

J: TRBJ2-1
V: TRBV5-6
size: .
D: TRBD2
CDR3: CASTVQLREAQFF
DNA: TGTGCCAGCACCGTTCAGCTCCGGGAGGCGCAGTTCTTC

J: TRBJ2-5
V: TRBV6-5
size: .
D: TRBD1
CDR3: CASSYGAGQVWETQYF
DNA: TGTGCCAGCAGTTACGGGGCTGGACAGGTTTGGGAGACCCAGTACTTC

J: TRBJ1-1
V: TRBV7-9
size: few
D: .
CDR3: CASSTKPFENTEAFF
DNA: TGTGCCAGCAGTACAAAACCATTCGAGAACACTGAAGCTTTCTTT

J: TRBJ2-1
V: TRBV9
size: .
D: .
CDR3: CASTPMGRLDNEQFF
DNA: TGTGCCAGCACCCCCATGGGGAGGCTAGACAATGAGCAGTTCTTC

J: TRBJ1-1
V: TRBV4-2
size: once
D: TRBD1
CDR3: CASSPPTGGVGEAFF
DNA: TGTGCCAGCAGCCCGCCTACAGGGGGCGTCGGTGAAGCTTTCTTT

J: TRBJ2-1
V: TRBV4-2
size: .
D: TRBD2
CDR3: CASSPNMAGGPNEQFF
DNA: TGTGCCAGCAGCCCGAATATGGCGGGAGGGCCTAATGAGCAGTTCTTC

J: TRBJ2-5
V: TRBV6-5
size: .
D: .
CDR3: CAPKTRRGRTRDQYF
DNA: TGTGCCCCCAAGACCCGCCGCGGGCGAACAAGGGACCAGTACTTC

J: TRBJ2-3
V: TRBV5-5
size: .
D: TRBD2
CDR3: CAGSLGGGLRDTQYF
DNA: TGTGCCGGCAGCTTGGGCGGGGGGCTTAGGGATACGCAGTATTTT

J: TRBJ1-4
V: TRBV7-5
size: .
D: .
CDR3: CARSREGGEKLFF
DNA: TGTGCCAGAAGCCGCGAGGGAGGGGAAAAACTGTTTTTT

J: TRBJ2-1
V: TRBV6-6
size: many
D: .
CDR3: CASSFLGRRDEQFF
DNA: TGTGCCAGCAGCTTCCTAGGGAGGAGGGATGAGCAGTTCTTC

J: TRBJ1-5
V: TRBV27
size: .
D: TRBD1
CDR3: CASSWDRDDQPQHF
DNA: TGTGCCAGCAGTTGGGACAGGGATGACCAGCCCCAGCATTTT

J: TRBJ1-1
V: TRBV5-1
size: .
D: TRBD1
CDR3: CASSSPTGTVNTEAFF
DNA: TGCGCCAGCAGCTCTCCAACCGGGACAGTGAACACTGAAGCTTTCTTT

J: TRBJ1-5
V: TRBV10-3
size: .
D: TRBD1
CDR3: CAIKTGPNQPQHF
DNA: TGTGCCATCAAGACAGGGCCCAATCAGCCCCAGCATTTT

J: TRBJ2-5
V: TRBV10-3
size: .
D: .
CDR3: CAISDDRDNKETQYF
DNA: TGTGCCATCAGTGACGACCGGGATAATAAAGAGACCCAGTACTTC

J: TRBJ2-7
V: TRBV19
size: .
D: TRBD1
CDR3: CASSLTDRGPYEQYF
DNA: TGTGCCAGTAGTTTAACGGACAGGGGGCCCTACGAGCAGTACTTC

J: TRBJ2-7
V: TRBV6-6
size: .
D: TRBD2
CDR3: CASSLSLAGVGYEQYF
DNA: TGTGCCAGCAGCCTCTCACTAGCGGGAGTCGGCTACGAGCAGTACTTC

J: TRBJ2-1
V: TRBV2
size: .
D: TRBD2
CDR3: CASSEMLAGAAQFF
DNA: TGTGCCAGCAGTGAAATGCTAGCGGGAGCTGCGCAGTTCTTC

J: TRBJ1-6
V: TRBV5-1
size: .
D: TRBD1
CDR3: CASSVGQGAKSPLHF
DNA: TGCGCCAGCAGCGTTGGACAGGGGGCTAAATCACCCCTCCACTTT

J: TRBJ2-7
V: TRBV7-2
size: many
D: .
CDR3: CASSFTYYSYEQYF
DNA: TGTGCCAGCAGCTTTACCTATTACTCCTACGAGCAGTACTTC

J: TRBJ1-4
V: TRBV7-9
size: .
D: .
CDR3: CSSSLTGIQEKLFF
DNA: TGTTCCAGCAGCCTCACAGGTATACAGGAAAAACTGTTTTTT

J: TRBJ2-3
V: TRBV7-3
size: few
D: .
CDR3: CASSLRGGIADTQYF
DNA: TGTGCCAGCTCTCTGAGGGGAGGCATCGCGGATACGCAGTATTTT

J: TRBJ2-4
V: TRBV10-2
size: few
D: .
CDR3: CASSDPPSGIAQNIQYF
DNA: TGCGCCAGCAGTGATCCCCCGTCCGGGATAGCCCAAAACATTCAGTACTTC

J: TRBJ2-1
V: TRBV28
size: .
D: TRBD1
CDR3: CASSLGDRGHGNEQFF
DNA: TGTGCCAGCAGTTTAGGTGACAGGGGGCACGGCAATGAGCAGTTCTTC

J: TRBJ2-7
V: TRBV29-1
size: .
D: .
CDR3: CSVDLGSGSNEQYF
DNA: TGCAGCGTTGATCTTGGGTCAGGTTCAAACGAGCAGTACTTC

J: TRBJ1-5
V: TRBV2
size: .
D: .
CDR3: CASRYTGSNQPQHF
DNA: TGTGCCAGCAGATACACAGGGTCCAATCAGCCCCAGCATTTT

J: TRBJ1-6
V: TRBV5-4
size: .
D: .
CDR3: CASSEVVNSPLHF
DNA: TGTGCCAGCAGCGAGGTGGTGAATTCACCCCTCCACTTT

J: TRBJ2-1
V: TRBV28
size: .
D: .
CDR3: CASSLLRGGAYNEQFF
DNA: TGTGCCAGCAGTTTACTTAGGGGGGGCGCCTACAATGAGCAGTTCTTC

J: TRBJ2-5
V: TRBV25-1
size: .
D: .
CDR3: CASRWGRWETQYF
DNA: TGTGCCAGCAGGTGGGGGAGGTGGGAGACCCAGTACTTC

J: TRBJ2-7
V: TRBV28
size: .
D: TRBD1
CDR3: CASSLSGQGYEQYF
DNA: TGTGCCAGCAGTTTATCAGGACAGGGCTACGAGCAGTACTTC

J: TRBJ1-5
V: TRBV6-1
size: .
D: TRBD1
CDR3: CATAPGTGLNQPQHF
DNA: TGTGCCACCGCCCCGGGGACAGGTCTCAATCAGCCCCAGCATTTT

J: TRBJ1-4
V: TRBV5-1
size: .
D: TRBD1
CDR3: CASSPTGQAEKLFF
DNA: TGCGCCAGCAGCCCTACGGGACAGGCAGAAAAACTGTTTTTT

J: TRBJ2-6
V: TRBV4-2
size: .
D: TRBD2
CDR3: CASSQELAGGGANVLTF
DNA: TGTGCCAGCAGCCAAGAGTTAGCGGGGGGTGGGGCCAACGTCCTGACTTTC

J: TRBJ2-7
V: TRBV27
size: once
D: TRBD1
CDR3: CASWGIGTGKQYF
DNA: TGTGCCAGTTGGGGGATAGGGACAGGGAAGCAGTACTTC

J: TRBJ2-5
V: TRBV29-1
size: .
D: TRBD2
CDR3: CSVETSWQGTSQETQYF
DNA: TGCAGCGTTGAAACAAGCTGGCAGGGGACTAGCCAAGAGACCCAGTACTTC

J: TRBJ2-3
V: TRBV27
size: .
D: TRBD2
CDR3: CASSFLAGGDTDTQYF
DNA: TGTGCCAGCAGTTTCCTTGCGGGAGGGGACACAGATACGCAGTATTTT

J: TRBJ2-3
V: TRBV9
size: .
D: TRBD2
CDR3: CASSVAGGQSTDTQYF
DNA: TGTGCCAGCAGCGTAGCGGGAGGGCAGAGCACAGATACGCAGTATTTT

J: TRBJ2-5
V: TRBV28
size: .
D: TRBD2
CDR3: CASSSPAGGETQYF
DNA: TGTGCCAGCAGTTCACCAGCGGGAGGGGAGACCCAGTACTTC

J: TRBJ2-5
V: TRBV19
size: .
D: .
CDR3: CASSKDRQETQYF
DNA: TGTGCCAGTAGTAAGGACAGACAAGAGACCCAGTACTTC

J: TRBJ1-1
V: TRBV19
size: .
D: TRBD1
CDR3: CATRTGRNTEAFF
DNA: TGTGCCACACGGACAGGCCGGAACACTGAAGCTTTCTTT

J: TRBJ2-5
V: TRBV28
size: .
D: TRBD1
CDR3: CASSLGQEETQYF
DNA: TGTGCCAGCAGTTTAGGACAGGAAGAGACCCAGTACTTC

J: TRBJ2-1
V: TRBV7-2
size: once
D: TRBD2
CDR3: CASSPGLAANEQFF
DNA: TGTGCCAGCAGCCCTGGACTAGCGGCTAATGAGCAGTTCTTC

J: TRBJ2-2
V: TRBV27
size: .
D: TRBD1
CDR3: CASSPQGFYTGELFF
DNA: TGTGCCAGCAGCCCACAGGGGTTCTACACCGGGGAGCTGTTTTTT

J: TRBJ2-2
V: TRBV6-4
size: once
D: TRBD1
CDR3: CASSPDRSAGELFF
DNA: TGTGCCAGCAGCCCGGACAGGTCAGCCGGGGAGCTGTTTTTT

J: TRBJ2-7
V: TRBV28
size: .
D: TRBD2
CDR3: CASSLLAGVNEQYF
DNA: TGTGCCAGCAGTTTGCTAGCGGGAGTAAACGAGCAGTACTTC

J: TRBJ1-3
V: TRBV2
size: .
D: .
CDR3: CASSRDWVRSGNTIYF
DNA: TGTGCCAGCAGTAGAGATTGGGTCAGGTCAGGAAACACCATATATTTT

J: TRBJ2-1
V: TRBV15
size: once
D: .
CDR3: CATSTDKWYEQFF
DNA: TGTGCCACCAGCACCGACAAGTGGTATGAGCAGTTCTTC